This passage covers 21 T cell receptor beta chains from one sample sequenced in a study of control samples from healthy donors and cancer patients. The assay was immunoSEQ multiplex PCR, and TCRdb's table has in-frame clones only and misses some. Among about 160,000 clones, about 90% were seen once, and the ten largest hold about 12%. The sequenced material came from blood. Receptors originate from a man between 25 and 39 years old in good health.

The V and J genes are TRBV5-8 and TRBJ1-2; D unclear. Trimming stripped 4 bases from V and 8 bases from J, with 15 bases between. CDR3 length equals 13 residues. The germline V gene has CDR1 SGHTS and CDR2 YDEGEE. CDR3 nucleotide sequence: TGTGCCAGCAGCCCTAACAGAAAAGGGGGCTACACCTTC. Translating gives CASSPNRKGGYTF.

V is TRBV15 and J is TRBJ2-1, with TRBD2 identical over 13 bases. CDR3 length: 18 residues. Germline-derived CDR1 and CDR2 are LNHNV and YYDKDF (reference sequence). The V segment lost 1 base and the J segment 3 bases; nucleotides outside the gene matches: 6. CDR3 coding DNA: TGTGCCACCAGCAGAGGTTTGGGACTAGCGGGGATCTACAATGAGCAGTTCTTC. Translated, it gives CATSRGLGLAGIYNEQFF.

The chain is built from TRBV7-9 and TRBJ1-3; D is ambiguous. This CDR3 has 16 amino acids. V was pared by 5 bases and J by 0 bases, with 14 bases between. The V gene's germline CDR1 is SEHNR and CDR2 FQNEAQ (reference sequence). The CDR3 region has the DNA TGTGCCAGCAGCCCAGACGGGTTAAGCTCTGGAAACACCATATATTTT. Translated: CASSPDGLSSGNTIYF.

The gene calls are TRBV27 and TRBJ2-1; a weak D match, TRBD1 (6 bases). Trimming removed 5 bases at V and 9 bases at J, with 32 bases between. Per germline, CDR1 MNHEY and CDR2 SMNVEV (reference sequence). The CDR3 runs to 19 residues. The CDR3 spells CASSHSFPRTAVGEGEQFF. In DNA, the CDR3 is TGTGCCAGCAGTCATTCGTTTCCCCGGACAGCCGTGGGGGAAGGTGAGCAGTTCTTC.

The chain has TRBV14 and TRBJ1-1; no definite D call. The V end lost 0 bases, the J end lost 1 base, and 6 bases lay between the germline ends. Germline V CDR1 and CDR2: SGHDN, FVKESK. This CDR3 spans 14 amino acids. DNA for the CDR3: TGTGCCAGCAGCCAAGATGAGAGGAACACTGAAGCTTTCTTT. Protein product: CASSQDERNTEAFF.

The chain links TRBV19 to TRBJ2-2; D call uncertain. The CDR3 is 14 amino acids. Between the trimmed V and J ends, which lost 3 bases and 1 base, there was a span of 6 bases. The germline CDR1 and CDR2 sequences are LNHDA and SQIVND (reference sequence). CDR3 DNA: TGTGCCAGTAGTATCGGACGGAACACCGGGGAGCTGTTTTTT. It encodes CASSIGRNTGELFF.

This clone was counted once. V usage is TRBV29-1 and J usage is TRBJ1-1; TRBD1 is a possible D gene (5 bases). V was clipped by 4 bases and J by 2 bases, with 17 bases between them. The CDR3 spans 15 residues. Germline V gene sequence: CDR1 SQVTM, CDR2 ANQGSEA. In DNA form, the CDR3 reads TGCAGCGTTGGGCTTCGGGCGGGACTTAACACTGAAGCTTTCTTT. This translates into CSVGLRAGLNTEAFF.

V usage is TRBV28 and J usage is TRBJ2-7; possible D gene TRBD2, 5 bases. Between the trimmed V and J ends, which lost 3 bases and 6 bases, there was a span of 15 bases. This CDR3 has 14 residues. Germline V gene data show CDR1 as MDHEN and CDR2 as SYDVKM. The chain's CDR3 is CASSLERPSGEQYF. CDR3 sequence (DNA): TGTGCCAGCAGTTTGGAGCGGCCCTCGGGCGAGCAGTACTTC. The full variable domain, its missing parts supplied by reference TRBV28 and TRBJ2-7, is DVKVTQSSRYLVKRTGEKVFLECVQDMDHENMFWYRQDPGLGLRLIYFSYDVKMKEKGDIPEGYSVSREKKERFSLILESASTNQTSMYLCASSLERPSGEQYFGPGTRLTVT.

The chain couples TRBV6-6 to TRBJ1-5; possible D gene TRBD1, 5 bases. V was clipped by 6 bases and J by 5 bases, with 8 bases between them. The germline V gene encodes CDR1 MNHNY and CDR2 SVGAGI (reference sequence). The CDR3 is 12 amino acids. The CDR3 DNA sequence: TGTGCCAGCAGCCTAGGGGATCAGCCCCAGCATTTT. Translating gives CASSLGDQPQHF.

This clone was counted only a few times. The same CDR3 also results from other DNA sequences found in this sample. The chain links TRBV3-1 (or the pseudogene TRBV3-2) to TRBJ1-1; D unresolved. CDR1 and CDR2 (germline): LGHDT, YNNKEL (reference sequence). Trimming removed 1 base at V and 1 base at J, with 4 bases between. The CDR3 length is 13 residues. CDR3 loop: CASSQVANTEAFF. The CDR3 DNA reads TGTGCCAGCAGCCAAGTGGCGAACACTGAAGCTTTCTTT.

Only one count was recorded for this clone. The rearrangement uses TRBV30 and TRBJ2-7; TRBD1 is a possible D gene (5 bases). Deletions cut 1 base from V and 2 bases from J, with 15 bases between. CDR3 length equals 15 residues. Germline V gene lookup returns CDR1 GTSNPN and CDR2 SVGIG (reference sequence). CDR3 in amino acids: CAWSGGDSRPYEQYF. DNA for the CDR3: TGTGCCTGGAGTGGTGGAGACAGTCGACCCTACGAGCAGTACTTC.

This sequence joins TRBV28 and TRBJ1-2; TRBD1 agrees at 9 bases. The CDR3 sequence is 14 residues long. CDR1 and CDR2 (germline): MDHEN, SYDVKM. V lost 5 bases, J lost 4 bases, and 5 bases stayed unmatched. CDR3 sequence (DNA): TGTGCCAGCAGTAGGGACAGGGCGGGCTATGGCTACACCTTC. Its protein product is CASSRDRAGYGYTF.

V is TRBV5-1 and J is TRBJ1-1; tentative D call: TRBD1 (6 bases). CDR3 length: 17 residues. Germline V CDR1 and CDR2: SGHRS, YFSETQ. Trimming left V 2 bases short and J 0 bases short, with 17 bases between. The chain's CDR3 is CASSLTRTDFMNTEAFF. In nucleotides, the CDR3 is TGCGCCAGCAGCTTAACCCGGACAGATTTCATGAACACTGAAGCTTTCTTT.

The rearrangement joins TRBV14 to TRBJ1-1; no firm D call. Germline lookup yields CDR1 SGHDN and CDR2 FVKESK. CDR3 length equals 11 residues. Deletions cut 5 bases from V and 9 bases from J, with 10 bases between. In nucleotides, the CDR3 is TGTGCCAGCAGCACCGGGAGTCAAGCTTTCTTT. Amino acids: CASSTGSQAFF.

The chain uses TRBV4-2 and TRBJ2-3, with 9 bases that match TRBD1. The V gene's germline CDR1 is LGHNA and CDR2 YNFKEQ. This CDR3 is built from 17 residues. J was trimmed by 6 bases and V by 0 bases; bases with no gene match: 10. CDR3 region: CASSQEYGTGKPDTQYF. The CDR3 DNA is TGTGCCAGCAGCCAAGAATACGGGACAGGGAAGCCCGATACGCAGTATTTT.

This clone was found a few times. The V call is TRBV2, the J call TRBJ1-1, with D unresolved. With 0 bases removed from V and 1 base from J, the gap between germline ends came to 6 bases. The CDR3 loop spans 14 amino acids. From germline, CDR1 is SNHLY and CDR2 FYNNEI. CDR3 sequence reads: CASSEAPRNTEAFF. The CDR3 DNA reads TGTGCCAGCAGTGAAGCACCGCGGAACACTGAAGCTTTCTTT.

Only one count was recorded for this clone. The gene calls are TRBV19 and TRBJ1-6; D unresolved. This CDR3 has 15 residues. V was trimmed by 5 bases and J by 4 bases, leaving 12 bases between them. Germline V CDR1 and CDR2: LNHDA, SQIVND (reference sequence). In DNA form, the CDR3 reads TGTGCCAGTAGTTTCGAGGGATTGTATAATTCACCCCTCCACTTT. Protein product: CASSFEGLYNSPLHF.

The chain employs TRBV6-5 and TRBJ2-7; D may be TRBD1 or TRBD2 (5 bases each). V shed 5 bases and J shed 2 bases, with 16 bases lying between them. This CDR3 region has 15 residues. Germline assignment: CDR1 MNHEY and CDR2 SVGAGI. The CDR3 nucleotides are TGTGCCAGCAGTCACAGCGACCCGGGACCCTACGAGCAGTACTTC. This sequence encodes CASSHSDPGPYEQYF.

V gene TRBV27 combines with J gene TRBJ1-1; D is perhaps TRBD1 (6 bases). The CDR3 is 14 residues long. CDR1 is MNHEY and CDR2 is SMNVEV in the germline V gene (reference sequence). Trimming cost V 0 bases and J 5 bases, with 10 bases left between them. The DNA of the CDR3 is TGTGCCAGCAGTTTATCTCAGAGGGGGACTGAAGCTTTCTTT. Translated: CASSLSQRGTEAFF.

This clone was counted a few times. The J gene is TRBJ2-3, the V gene TRBV29-1; no firm D call. There are 12 residues in the CDR3. Trimming removed 6 bases at V and 6 bases at J, with 13 bases between. Germline lookup yields CDR1 SQVTM and CDR2 ANQGSEA. The CDR3 sequence is CSVFRRRDTQYF. In nucleotides, the CDR3 is TGCAGCGTATTCAGAAGAAGGGATACGCAGTATTTT.

V gene TRBV9 combines with J gene TRBJ2-1, with 12 bases fitting TRBD2. From germline, CDR1 is SGDLS and CDR2 YYNGEE. With V trimmed by 0 bases and J by 10 bases, 8 bases remained unmatched. This CDR3 is built from 16 residues. CDR3: CASSVGLAGGQREQFF. The CDR3 coding sequence is TGTGCCAGCAGCGTAGGGCTAGCGGGAGGGCAGCGGGAGCAGTTCTTC. Full variable domain (rest looked up from reference TRBV9 and TRBJ2-1): DSGVTQTPKHLITATGQRVTLRCSPRSGDLSVYWYQQSLDQGLQFLIQYYNGEERAKGNILERFSAQQFPDLHSELNLSSLELGDSALYFCASSVGLAGGQREQFFGPGTRLTVL.